This T cell receptor (beta chain) was observed in a study of T cells in Graves' hyperthyroidism and ophthalmopathy. Using RNA transcripts as the source, TCR beta CDR3 regions were amplified. An initial round of RT-PCR targeting the TCR CDR3 relied on the HTBI primer set. TCRdb used MiXCR to reprocess the multiplex PCR reads, holding one entry per CDR3 protein. The repertoire holds about 570,000 distinct CDR3 sequences, roughly 50% seen once, with around 17% in the top ten. This CDR3 spans 13 amino acids. Germline V gives CDR1 LNHDA, CDR2 SQIVND (reference sequence). V was pared by 3 bases and J by 14 bases, with 14 bases between. On this clonotype: Its antigen remains unknown.

Study-level points and caveats: A model of 13 V-J pairs discriminated ophthalmopathy from stable hyperthyroidism.

This receptor was obtained from an adult woman with Graves' disease, either hyperthyroidism or ophthalmopathy (not recorded which). Sequenced input: peripheral blood or thyroid tissue (not recorded which). V usage is TRBV19 and J usage is TRBJ1-6; D gene uncertain. The CDR3 spells CASSMGGFQALHF. The CDR3 DNA reads TGTGCCAGTAGTATGGGCGGGTTTCAAGCCCTCCACTTT.